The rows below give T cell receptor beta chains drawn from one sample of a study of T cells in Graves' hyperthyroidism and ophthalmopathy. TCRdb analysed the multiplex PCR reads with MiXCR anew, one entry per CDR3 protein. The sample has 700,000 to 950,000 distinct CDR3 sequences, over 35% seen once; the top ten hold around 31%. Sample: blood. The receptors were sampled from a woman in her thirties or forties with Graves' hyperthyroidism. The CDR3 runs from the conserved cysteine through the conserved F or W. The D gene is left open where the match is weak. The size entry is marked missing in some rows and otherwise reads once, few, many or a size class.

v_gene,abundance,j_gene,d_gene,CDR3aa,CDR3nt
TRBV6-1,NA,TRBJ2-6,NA,CASSAHPRSGANVLTF,TGTGCCAGCAGTGCTCACCCACGCTCTGGGGCCAACGTCCTGACTTTC
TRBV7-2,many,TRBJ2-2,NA,CASSLAVLTGELFF,TGTGCCAGCAGCTTAGCGGTCCTCACCGGGGAGCTGTTTTTT
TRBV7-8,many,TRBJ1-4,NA,CASNRPGEKLFF,TGTGCCAGTAACAGGCCGGGTGAAAAACTGTTTTTT
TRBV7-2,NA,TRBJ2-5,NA,CASSLDKQETQYF,TGTGCCAGCAGCCTCGACAAACAAGAGACCCAGTACTTC
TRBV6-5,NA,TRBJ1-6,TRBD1,CASSWDRVSDNSPLHF,TGTGCCAGCAGTTGGGACAGGGTTTCCGATAATTCACCCCTCCACTTT
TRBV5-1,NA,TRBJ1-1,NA,CASSLERYTEAFF,TGTGCCAGCAGCTTGGAAAGGTATACTGAAGCTTTCTTT
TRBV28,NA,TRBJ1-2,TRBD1,CASAGDRGGYTF,TGTGCCAGCGCTGGGGACAGGGGAGGCTACACCTTC
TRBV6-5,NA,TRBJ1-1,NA,CASSNQGGGGAFF,TGTGCCAGCAGCAACCAAGGCGGTGGGGGGGCTTTCTTT
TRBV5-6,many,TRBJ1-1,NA,CASSLEGNGGGEAFF,TGTGCCAGCAGCTTGGAGGGCAACGGAGGGGGTGAAGCTTTCTTT
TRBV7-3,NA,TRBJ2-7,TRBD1,CASSTTGKSGEQYF,TGTGCCAGCAGCACGACAGGGAAGAGCGGCGAGCAGTACTTC
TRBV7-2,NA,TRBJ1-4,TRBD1,CASSSLWWSGQYNEKLFF,TGTGCCAGCAGCTCCTTGTGGTGGTCGGGACAGTATAATGAAAAACTGTTTTTT
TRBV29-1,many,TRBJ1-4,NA,CSVQQGPNEKLFF,TGCAGCGTCCAACAGGGACCTAATGAAAAACTGTTTTTT
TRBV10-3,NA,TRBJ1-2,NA,CAISERTSGGNYGYTF,TGTGCCATCAGTGAACGGACTAGCGGGGGGAACTATGGCTACACCTTC